This TCR beta chain originates from a study of spatial heterogeneity in lung cancer (dated 2019 in TCRdb). Notes on the research overall: Beta-chain transcripts were consistently detected in greater numbers than alpha-chain transcripts, which likely reflects a higher abundance of beta-chain transcripts. In tumor regions, TCR transcript counts showed a strong correlation with a T cell transcriptional module score from matched bulk RNA-seq. In the raw uncorrected reads, each unique combination of TCR and UMI appeared more than ten times on average. The study quantitatively compared TCR alpha and beta repertoires across multiple tumor regions, matched nontumor lung and blood in non-small cell lung cancer. Nonsynonymous mutation counts, determined by whole-exome sequencing of tumor tissue, were related to TCR repertoire features. Both alpha and beta chains were TCR-sequenced in about 240 tumor regions, 64 matched nontumor lung samples and some 50 PBMC samples obtained at surgery. Overall study outcomes, separate from this receptor: Confirming at a functional level the hypothesis that regional TCRs recognize regional mutations was considered to require additional single-cell paired TCR alpha and beta sequencing. TCR-seq was estimated to cover only approximately 6.6% of tumor T cells for alpha chains and about 13% for beta chains. Counts of ubiquitous and regional expanded TCRs were found to correlate with counts of ubiquitous and regional nonsynonymous mutations, respectively. The number of expanded intratumoral alpha and beta TCRs correlated with the tumor nonsynonymous mutation count.

To prepare the library, 5' RACE was applied. Sequencer: NextSeq 500. The TCR library protocol attached a unique molecular identifier to each TCR cDNA molecule to allow correction of PCR and sequencing errors. The study's processing was this. Decombinator tools were used for TCR identification, UMI-based error correction and CDR3 extraction. Expanded TCRs were defined as those above a frequency of 2 per 1,000, corresponding to the top 1% of the tumor frequency distribution. Expanded tumor TCRs were classed as regional if statistically deemed absent (corrected P<0.05) from at least one tumor region, otherwise ubiquitous. Each repertoire was subsampled 100 times to 5,000 TCRs, after which Renyi diversity was computed with the R vegan package. To build CDR3 similarity networks, amino acid triplet string-kernel similarity was used, and CDR3s were connected when their pairwise similarity was above 0.82. TCRdb trimmed public reads at Q25 via fastp, called clones via MiXCR and kept in-frame beta chains. Each record represents a unique CDR3 protein, reported with the most common genes and DNA among its rows. The V and J calls reflect TCRdb's pipeline rather than the authors' work. For this sample the table gives 13,000 or so distinct CDR3 sequences, of which 5.6% were detected only once. 11% of the sample comes from the top ten.

About this clonotype: The target of this receptor is not known. No per-base quality is available; no much larger clone lies one base away. Found in a library prepared for alpha chains, this beta chain is an off-target read, and its abundance has little meaning.

V was cut back by 5 bases and J by 0 bases, leaving a gap of 9 bases between them. From cysteine to phenylalanine, the CDR3 is 14 amino acids long. Only the CDR3 DNA is retained, 42 bases long and in frame from the first base. Taken from the germline V gene, the CDR1 and CDR2 loops are SGHVS and FNYEAQ. Sample time point, as interpreted from the label and publication: sample taken at primary tumor resection. Donors were around 71 patients with early-stage, untreated non-small cell lung cancer from the lung TRACERx cohort. Whole RNA extracted from tumor and nontumor lung tissue, or from cryopreserved PBMC samples, was used for TCR sequencing without cell sorting. Only patients for whom sufficient RNA was available from at least two tumor regions were selected for TCR sequencing. A lung pathologist reviewed the tumor and adjacent nontumor lung specimens before the specimens were selected.

The V gene is TRBV7-6 and the J gene is TRBJ2-3, with the identity of the D gene unclear. The sample here was lung tumor tissue, taken at surgery. The sequence came from a female donor with early-stage non-small cell lung cancer. The DNA reads as follows: TGTGCCAGCAGCCAACAGCCGAGCACAGATACGCAGTATTTT. This is translated as CASSQQPSTDTQYF.